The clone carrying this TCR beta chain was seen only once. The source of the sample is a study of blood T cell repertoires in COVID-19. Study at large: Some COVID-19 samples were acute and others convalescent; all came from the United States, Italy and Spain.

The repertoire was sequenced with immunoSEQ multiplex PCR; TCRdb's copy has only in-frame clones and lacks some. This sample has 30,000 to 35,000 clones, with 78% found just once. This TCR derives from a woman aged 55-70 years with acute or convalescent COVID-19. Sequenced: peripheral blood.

For the CDR3, the DNA is TGCGCCAGCAGCTTGCTTGGGGAGCCGGCTAATGAAAAACTGTTTTTT. Its translation: CASSLLGEPANEKLFF. The V and J genes are TRBV5-1 and TRBJ1-4; D gene uncertain. V was trimmed by 1 base and J by 3 bases, leaving 13 bases between them. The CDR3 runs 16 residues. Germline loops: CDR1 SGHRS, CDR2 YFSETQ.